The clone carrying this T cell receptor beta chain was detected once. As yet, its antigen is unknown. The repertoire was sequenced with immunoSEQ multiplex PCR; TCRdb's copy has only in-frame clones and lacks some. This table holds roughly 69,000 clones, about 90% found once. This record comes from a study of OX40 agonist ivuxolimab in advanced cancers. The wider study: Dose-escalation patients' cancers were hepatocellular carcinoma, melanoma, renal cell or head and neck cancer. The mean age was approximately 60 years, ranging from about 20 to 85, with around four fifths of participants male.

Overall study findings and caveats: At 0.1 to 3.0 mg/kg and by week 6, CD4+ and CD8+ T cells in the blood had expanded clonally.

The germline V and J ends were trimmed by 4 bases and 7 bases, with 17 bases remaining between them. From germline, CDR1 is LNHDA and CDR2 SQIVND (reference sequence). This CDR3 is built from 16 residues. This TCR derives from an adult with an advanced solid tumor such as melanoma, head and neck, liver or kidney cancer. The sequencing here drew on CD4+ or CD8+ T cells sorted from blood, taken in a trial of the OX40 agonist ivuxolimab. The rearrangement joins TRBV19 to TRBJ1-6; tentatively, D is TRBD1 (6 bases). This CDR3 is CASSSGQISYNSPLHF. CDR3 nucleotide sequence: TGTGCCAGTAGTAGCGGACAGATATCGTACAATTCACCCCTCCACTTT.